One T cell receptor beta chain is described in this entry. Sequence at one end of the junction differs from germline and may be a read error. The sample originates from a study of blood T cell repertoires in COVID-19. The overall study: From T cells, B-cell-depleted T cells, or PBMCs came the material, which was cDNA or gDNA.

The germline V gene encodes CDR1 SSHAT and CDR2 FNYEAQ (reference sequence). The CDR3 contains 14 residues. Original analysis: By means of reference gene primer amplification, nucleated cell counts were estimated. Clones were sequenced by immunoSEQ multiplex PCR, and TCRdb holds only the in-frame ones, with some missing. The DNA was the basis for D and trimming; V, J and clone size are from that table. The profile covers some 150,000 clones, with 87% appearing a single time and around 4.6% taken by the ten largest. The V and J genes are TRBV7-7 and TRBJ2-2; TRBD2 is a possible D gene (5 bases). Sequencing input: peripheral blood. This clonotype originated in a woman aged 60-75 years with active or convalescent COVID-19. CDR3 region: CASSLLGDTGELFF. Here the CDR3 DNA reads TGTGCTAGCAGCTTACTCGGGGACACCGGGGAGCTGTTTTTT.